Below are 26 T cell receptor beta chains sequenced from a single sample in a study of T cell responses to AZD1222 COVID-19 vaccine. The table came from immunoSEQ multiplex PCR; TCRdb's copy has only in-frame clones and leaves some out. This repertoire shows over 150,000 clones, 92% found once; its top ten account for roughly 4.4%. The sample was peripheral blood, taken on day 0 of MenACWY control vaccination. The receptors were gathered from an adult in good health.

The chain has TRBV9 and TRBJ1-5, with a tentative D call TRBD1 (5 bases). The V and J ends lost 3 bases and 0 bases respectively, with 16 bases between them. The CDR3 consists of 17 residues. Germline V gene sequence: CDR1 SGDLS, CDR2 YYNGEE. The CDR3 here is CASSDSLGEFSNQPQHF. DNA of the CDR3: TGTGCCAGCAGCGATTCTCTGGGGGAATTTAGCAATCAGCCCCAGCATTTT. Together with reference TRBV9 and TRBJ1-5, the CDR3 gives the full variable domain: DSGVTQTPKHLITATGQRVTLRCSPRSGDLSVYWYQQSLDQGLQFLIQYYNGEERAKGNILERFSAQQFPDLHSELNLSSLELGDSALYFCASSDSLGEFSNQPQHFGDGTRLSIL.

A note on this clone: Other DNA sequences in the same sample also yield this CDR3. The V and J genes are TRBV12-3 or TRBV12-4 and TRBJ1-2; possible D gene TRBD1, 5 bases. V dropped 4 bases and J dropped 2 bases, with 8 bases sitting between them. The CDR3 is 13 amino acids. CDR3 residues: CASSSRGNYGYTF. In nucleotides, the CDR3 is TGTGCCAGCAGTTCGCGGGGCAACTATGGCTACACCTTC.

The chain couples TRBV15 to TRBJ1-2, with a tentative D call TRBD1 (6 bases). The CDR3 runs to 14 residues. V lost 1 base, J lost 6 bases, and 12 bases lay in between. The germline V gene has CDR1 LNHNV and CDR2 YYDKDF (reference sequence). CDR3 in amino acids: CATSRGGGYNGYTF. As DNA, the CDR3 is TGTGCCACCAGCAGAGGAGGGGGTTATAATGGCTACACCTTC.

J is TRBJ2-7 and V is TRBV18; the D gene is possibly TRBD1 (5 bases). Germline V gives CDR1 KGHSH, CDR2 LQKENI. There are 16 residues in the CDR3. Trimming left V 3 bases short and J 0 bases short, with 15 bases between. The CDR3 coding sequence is TGTGCCAGCTCACCGGCTACCCGACAGTCCTCCTACGAGCAGTACTTC. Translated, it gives CASSPATRQSSYEQYF.

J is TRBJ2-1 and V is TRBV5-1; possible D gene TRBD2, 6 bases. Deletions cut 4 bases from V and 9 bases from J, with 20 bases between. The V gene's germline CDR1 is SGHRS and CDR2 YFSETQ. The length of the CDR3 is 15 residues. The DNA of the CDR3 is TGCGCCAGCAGCCAGCGGACATTCGAAGCGGGTGAGCAGTTCTTC. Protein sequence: CASSQRTFEAGEQFF.

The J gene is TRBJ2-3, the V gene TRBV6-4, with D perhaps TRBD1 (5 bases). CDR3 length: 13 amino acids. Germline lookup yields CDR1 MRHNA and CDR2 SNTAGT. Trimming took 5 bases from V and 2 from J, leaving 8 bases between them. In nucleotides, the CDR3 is TGTGCCAGCAGTCCCAGGGCCACAGATACGCAGTATTTT. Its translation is CASSPRATDTQYF.

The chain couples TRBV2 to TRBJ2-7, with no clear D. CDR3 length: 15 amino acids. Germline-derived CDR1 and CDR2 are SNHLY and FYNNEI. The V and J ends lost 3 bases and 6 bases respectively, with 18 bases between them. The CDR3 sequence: CASSETRNTVSEQYF. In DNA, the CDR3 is TGTGCCAGCAGTGAGACCCGGAACACTGTTTCCGAGCAGTACTTC.

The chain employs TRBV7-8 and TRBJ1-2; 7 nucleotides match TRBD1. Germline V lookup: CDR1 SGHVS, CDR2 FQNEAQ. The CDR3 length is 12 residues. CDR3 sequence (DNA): TGTGCTGGGACAGCGGACGGAGGTGGCTACACCTTC. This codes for CAGTADGGGYTF.

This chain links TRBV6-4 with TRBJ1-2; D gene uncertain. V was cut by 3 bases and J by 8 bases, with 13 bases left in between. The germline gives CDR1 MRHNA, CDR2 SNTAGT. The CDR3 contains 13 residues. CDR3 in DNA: TGTGCCAGCAGTGAGGGCCCGTTGCAGGGCTACACCTTC. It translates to CASSEGPLQGYTF.

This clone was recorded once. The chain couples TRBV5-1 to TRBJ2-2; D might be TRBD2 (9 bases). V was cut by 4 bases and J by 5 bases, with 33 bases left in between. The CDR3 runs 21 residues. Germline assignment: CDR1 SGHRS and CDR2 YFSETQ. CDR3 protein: CASSPLTGAFLSGRGTGELFF. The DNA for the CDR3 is TGCGCCAGCAGCCCCTTGACAGGGGCCTTCCTTAGCGGGAGAGGTACCGGGGAGCTGTTTTTT.

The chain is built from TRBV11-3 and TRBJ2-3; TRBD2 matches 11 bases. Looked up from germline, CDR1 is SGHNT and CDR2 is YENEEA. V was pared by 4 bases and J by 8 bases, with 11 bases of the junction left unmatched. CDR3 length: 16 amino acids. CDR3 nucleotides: TGTGCCAGCAGCTCGGGACTAGCGGAAGGGCAGGGTACGCAGTATTTT. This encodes CASSSGLAEGQGTQYF.

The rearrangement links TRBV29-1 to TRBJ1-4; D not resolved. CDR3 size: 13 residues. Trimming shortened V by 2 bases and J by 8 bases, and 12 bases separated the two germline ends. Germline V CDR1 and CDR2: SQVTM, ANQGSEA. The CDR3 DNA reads TGCAGCGTTGAAAGTGGGCCGGGCGAAAAACTGTTTTTT. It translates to CSVESGPGEKLFF.

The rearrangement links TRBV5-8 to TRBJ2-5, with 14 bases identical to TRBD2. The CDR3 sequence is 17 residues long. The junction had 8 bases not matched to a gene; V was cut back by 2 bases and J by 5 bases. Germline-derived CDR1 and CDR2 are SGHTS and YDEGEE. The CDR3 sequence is CASSFGTSGRMWETQYF. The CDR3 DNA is TGTGCCAGCAGCTTTGGGACTAGCGGGAGAATGTGGGAGACCCAGTACTTC.

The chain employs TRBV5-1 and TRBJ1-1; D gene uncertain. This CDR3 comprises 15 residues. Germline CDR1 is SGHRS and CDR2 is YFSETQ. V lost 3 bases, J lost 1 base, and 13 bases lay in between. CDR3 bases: TGCGCCAGCAGCTACGAACCCCGTACGAACACTGAAGCTTTCTTT. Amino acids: CASSYEPRTNTEAFF.

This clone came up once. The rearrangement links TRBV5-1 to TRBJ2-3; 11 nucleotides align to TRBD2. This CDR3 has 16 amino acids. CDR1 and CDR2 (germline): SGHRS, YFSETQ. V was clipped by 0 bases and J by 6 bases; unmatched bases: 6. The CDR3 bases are TGCGCCAGCAGCTTGGGGTCTAGCGGGAGGTTGGATACGCAGTATTTT. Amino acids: CASSLGSSGRLDTQYF.

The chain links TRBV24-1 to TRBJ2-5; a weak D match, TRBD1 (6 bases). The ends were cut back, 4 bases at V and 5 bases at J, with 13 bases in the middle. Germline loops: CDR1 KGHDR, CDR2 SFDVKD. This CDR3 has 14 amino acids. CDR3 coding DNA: TGTGCCACCAGTGACGCACAGGGTTACGAGACCCAGTACTTC. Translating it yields CATSDAQGYETQYF.

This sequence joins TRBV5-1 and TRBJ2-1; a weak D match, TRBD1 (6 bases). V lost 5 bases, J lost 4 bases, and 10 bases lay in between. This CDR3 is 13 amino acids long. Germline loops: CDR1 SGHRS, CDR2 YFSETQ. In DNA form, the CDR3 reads TGCGCCAGCAGGATAACAGGGTACAATGAGCAGTTCTTC. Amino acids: CASRITGYNEQFF.

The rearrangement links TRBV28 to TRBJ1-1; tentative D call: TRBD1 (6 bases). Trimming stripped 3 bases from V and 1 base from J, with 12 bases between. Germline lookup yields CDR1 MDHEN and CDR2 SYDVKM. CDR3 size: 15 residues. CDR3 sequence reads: CASSFSPQGNTEAFF. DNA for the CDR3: TGTGCCAGCAGTTTTTCCCCACAGGGGAACACTGAAGCTTTCTTT.

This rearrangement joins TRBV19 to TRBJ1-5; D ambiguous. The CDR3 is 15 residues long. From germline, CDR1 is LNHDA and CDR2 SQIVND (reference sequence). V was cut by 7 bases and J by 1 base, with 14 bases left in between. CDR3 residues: CASIPRGESNQPQHF. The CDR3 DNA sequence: TGTGCCAGTATCCCTCGGGGTGAGAGCAATCAGCCCCAGCATTTT.

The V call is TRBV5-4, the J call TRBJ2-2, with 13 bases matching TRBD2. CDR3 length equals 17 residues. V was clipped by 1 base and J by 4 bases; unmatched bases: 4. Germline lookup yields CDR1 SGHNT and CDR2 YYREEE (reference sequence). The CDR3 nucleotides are TGTGCCAGCAGCTTGACCCGACTAGCGGGAGGCACCGGGGAGCTGTTTTTT. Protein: CASSLTRLAGGTGELFF.

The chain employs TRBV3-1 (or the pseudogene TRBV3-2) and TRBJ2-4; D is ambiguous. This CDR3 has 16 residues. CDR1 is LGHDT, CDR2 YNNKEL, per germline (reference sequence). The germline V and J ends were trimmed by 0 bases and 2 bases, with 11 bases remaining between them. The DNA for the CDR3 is TGTGCCAGCAGCCAAGAATGGGTCGGACCCAAAAACATTCAGTACTTC. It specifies CASSQEWVGPKNIQYF.

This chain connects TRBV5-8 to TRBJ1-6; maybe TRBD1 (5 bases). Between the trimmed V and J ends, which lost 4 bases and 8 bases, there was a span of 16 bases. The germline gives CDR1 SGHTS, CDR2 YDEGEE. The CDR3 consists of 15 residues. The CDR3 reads CASSLTGTADSPLHF. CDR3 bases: TGTGCCAGCAGCCTTACCGGGACCGCAGATTCACCCCTCCACTTT.

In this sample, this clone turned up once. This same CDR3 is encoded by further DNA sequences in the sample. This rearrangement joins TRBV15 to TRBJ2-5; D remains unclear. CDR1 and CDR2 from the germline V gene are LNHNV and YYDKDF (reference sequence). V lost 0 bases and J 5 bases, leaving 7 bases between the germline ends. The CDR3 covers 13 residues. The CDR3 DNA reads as TGTGCCACCAGCAGAGATCCTGGGGAGACCCAGTACTTC. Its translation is CATSRDPGETQYF.

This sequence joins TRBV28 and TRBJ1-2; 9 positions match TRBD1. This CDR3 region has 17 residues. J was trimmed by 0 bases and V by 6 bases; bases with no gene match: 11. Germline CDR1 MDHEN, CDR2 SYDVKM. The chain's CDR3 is CASRSLLRDRANYGYTF. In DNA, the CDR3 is TGTGCCAGCAGAAGCCTTCTCCGGGACAGGGCTAACTATGGCTACACCTTC.

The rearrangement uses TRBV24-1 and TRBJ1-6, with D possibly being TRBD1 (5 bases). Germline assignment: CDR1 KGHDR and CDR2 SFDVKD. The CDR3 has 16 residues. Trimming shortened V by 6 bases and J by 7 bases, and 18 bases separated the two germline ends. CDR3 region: CATSSPFGTGNSPLHF. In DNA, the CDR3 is TGTGCCACCAGTAGCCCGTTCGGGACGGGGAATTCACCCCTCCACTTT.

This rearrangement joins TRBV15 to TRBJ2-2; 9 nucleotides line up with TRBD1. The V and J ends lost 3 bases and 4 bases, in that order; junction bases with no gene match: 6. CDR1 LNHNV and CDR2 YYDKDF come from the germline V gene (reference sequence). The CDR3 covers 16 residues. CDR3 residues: CATSSNRGLGTGELFF. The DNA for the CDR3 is TGTGCCACCAGCAGTAACAGGGGGCTGGGCACCGGGGAGCTGTTTTTT.